The rows below give T cell receptor beta chains drawn from one sample of a study of immune evolution from preneoplasia to lung adenocarcinoma. TCRdb's table, derived via immunoSEQ multiplex PCR, lists solely in-frame clones and lacks some. The sample shows 6,000 to 6,500 clones, approximately 75% of them seen only once. Sample: FFPE adjacent normal lung tissue. The receptor set was obtained from a donor at least 70 years old with lung adenocarcinoma. The CDR3 runs from the conserved cysteine through the conserved F or W. Each record gives: J gene, clone size, V gene, D gene, CDR3 protein, CDR3 DNA. The D gene is left open where the match is weak. For some rows the clone size is stated as once, few or many, or as a class when expanded; others skip it.

>TRBJ2-5|.|TRBV7-2|TRBD2
CASSLSSGGASGTQYF
TGTGCCAGCAGCTTAAGTAGCGGGGGGGCCTCAGGGACCCAGTACTTC
>TRBJ1-5|.|TRBV18|.
CASSPSIGQPQHF
TGTGCCAGCTCACCTTCGATAGGGCAGCCCCAGCATTTT
>TRBJ2-5|.|TRBV5-4|TRBD2
CASSLRSGEETQYF
TGTGCCAGCAGCTTGAGAAGCGGGGAAGAGACCCAGTACTTC
>TRBJ1-6|.|TRBV27|.
CASSSTENSPLHF
TGTGCCAGCAGTTCTACGGAGAATTCACCCCTCCACTTT
>TRBJ2-3|.|TRBV4-1|.
CASSQDKRNTDTQYF
TGCGCCAGCAGCCAAGATAAGCGGAACACAGATACGCAGTATTTT
>TRBJ2-7|.|TRBV4-2|.
CASSHRMATSYEQYF
TGTGCCAGCAGCCACAGAATGGCGACCTCCTACGAGCAGTACTTC
>TRBJ1-1|.|TRBV9|.
CASSAPRGPNTEAFF
TGTGCCAGCAGCGCTCCACGGGGGCCGAACACTGAAGCTTTCTTT
>TRBJ1-5|once|TRBV30|.
CAWSQGNSNQPQHF
TGTGCCTGGAGTCAGGGAAATAGCAATCAGCCCCAGCATTTT
>TRBJ1-6|.|TRBV28|.
CASSLGPGVITIYNSPLHF
TGTGCCAGCAGTTTAGGGCCAGGGGTAATCACGATATATAATTCACCCCTCCACTTT
>TRBJ2-3|.|TRBV30|.
CAWRERRRLSTDTQYF
TGTGCCTGGAGGGAGCGTCGGCGTTTAAGCACAGATACGCAGTATTTT
>TRBJ1-6|.|TRBV6-5|.
CASSYRDSYNSPLHF
TGTGCCAGCAGCTACAGGGACTCCTATAATTCACCCCTCCACTTT
>TRBJ1-1|few|TRBV13|TRBD1
CASSYYRGGNTEAFF
TGTGCCAGCAGCTACTACAGGGGAGGGAACACTGAAGCTTTCTTT
>TRBJ2-2|once|TRBV6-4|.
CASREGNTGELFF
TGTGCCAGCAGAGAAGGGAACACCGGGGAGCTGTTTTTT
>TRBJ1-6|few|TRBV5-1|.
CASSPRGVNSPLHF
TGCGCCAGCAGCCCCAGGGGAGTCAACTCACCCCTCCACTTT
>TRBJ1-5|.|TRBV5-1|.
CASSPSGGDQPQHF
TGCGCCAGCAGCCCGTCGGGGGGCGATCAGCCCCAGCATTTT
>TRBJ1-1|.|TRBV2|TRBD1
CASTYRGNTEAFF
TGTGCCAGCACCTACAGGGGGAACACTGAAGCTTTCTTT
>TRBJ2-1|.|TRBV5-8|.
CASSGDSRSYNEQFF
TGTGCCAGCAGCGGGGATAGCCGCTCCTACAATGAGCAGTTCTTC
>TRBJ1-1|.|TRBV2|.
CASSDEAFF
TGTGCCAGTTCAGATGAAGCTTTCTTT
>TRBJ2-7|.|TRBV28|TRBD1
CASSRPGQGMREQYF
TGTGCCAGCAGTCGCCCGGGACAGGGGATGCGAGAGCAGTACTTC
>TRBJ2-7|.|TRBV2|.
CASRTDTQGLVGNF
TGTGCCAGCAGGACGGACACCCAAGGTTTAGTGGGGAACTTC
>TRBJ2-7|.|TRBV28|TRBD2
CASSLGASGNMPYEQYF
TGTGCCAGCAGCCTCGGGGCTAGCGGAAATATGCCCTACGAGCAGTACTTC
>TRBJ2-3|.|TRBV10-3|TRBD2
CAISTIAGESTDTQYF
TGTGCCATCAGTACTATAGCGGGGGAAAGCACAGATACGCAGTATTTT
>TRBJ2-5|.|TRBV7-3|.
CASSFRRGETQYF
TGTGCCAGCAGCTTCCGGCGAGGAGAGACCCAGTACTTC
>TRBJ1-1|.|TRBV29-1|.
CSVERGRGSEAFF
TGCAGCGTTGAAAGAGGAAGGGGGAGTGAAGCTTTCTTT
>TRBJ1-3|.|TRBV30|.
CAWEPGRRNTIYF
TGTGCCTGGGAACCGGGACGGAGAAACACCATATATTTT
>TRBJ1-3|.|TRBV7-3|.
CASGVGPQNTIYF
TGTGCCAGCGGAGTCGGGCCGCAAAACACCATATATTTT
>TRBJ2-6|few|TRBV7-2|.
CASRDSGANVLTF
TGTGCCAGCAGGGACTCTGGGGCCAACGTCCTGACTTTC
>TRBJ2-7|few|TRBV9|TRBD2
CASSDSGDSYEQYF
TGTGCCAGCAGCGATAGCGGGGACTCCTACGAGCAGTACTTC
>TRBJ2-7|.|TRBV2|.
CASSEGVNEQYF
TGTGCCAGCAGTGAGGGGGTTAACGAGCAGTACTTC
>TRBJ1-2|.|TRBV25-1|.
CASSPPGQPFYGYTF
TGTGCCAGCAGTCCCCCAGGGCAGCCGTTCTATGGCTACACCTTC
>TRBJ1-6|few|TRBV5-1|TRBD1
CASNSLPGQEDSPLHF
TGCGCCAGCAATAGCCTCCCGGGACAGGAGGATTCACCCCTCCACTTT
>TRBJ2-7|.|TRBV7-9|TRBD1
CASSPRPGQGDYEQYF
TGTGCCAGCAGCCCTCGACCGGGACAGGGCGACTACGAGCAGTACTTC
>TRBJ1-5|.|TRBV4-1|TRBD1
CASSQGPGQSYQPQHF
TGCGCCAGCAGCCAAGGGCCGGGACAGTCTTATCAGCCCCAGCATTTT
>TRBJ2-2|.|TRBV18|.
CASSLFDTGELFF
TGTGCCAGCTCCCTTTTTGACACCGGGGAGCTGTTTTTT
>TRBJ1-2|few|TRBV11-2|TRBD1
CASSLAGQGGGYTF
TGTGCCAGCAGCTTAGCCGGACAGGGTGGCGGCTACACCTTC
>TRBJ1-1|.|TRBV19|.
CASTDRFTGTEAFF
TGTGCCAGTACCGATCGATTTACAGGGACTGAAGCTTTCTTT
>TRBJ2-2|.|TRBV5-1|.
CASSLIRSANTGELFF
TGCGCCAGCAGCTTGATCCGGAGTGCGAACACCGGGGAGCTGTTTTTT
>TRBJ2-3|.|TRBV15|.
CATFANPDTQYF
TGTGCCACCTTTGCGAATCCAGATACGCAGTATTTT
>TRBJ1-1|.|TRBV5-1|TRBD1
CASSGQGYTEAFF
TGCGCCAGCAGCGGACAGGGTTACACTGAAGCTTTCTTT
>TRBJ1-2|.|TRBV4-1|TRBD1
CASSQLGTGSSYGYTF
TGCGCCAGCAGCCAATTAGGGACAGGGAGCAGCTATGGCTACACCTTC
>TRBJ2-3|.|TRBV25-1|TRBD1
CASSDPGQGALNTQYF
TGTGCCAGCAGTGACCCGGGACAGGGGGCTCTTAATACGCAGTATTTT
>TRBJ2-2|.|TRBV7-6|.
CASSKWGHNTGELFF
TGTGCCAGCAGCAAGTGGGGACACAACACCGGGGAGCTGTTTTTT